This entry features one T cell receptor (beta chain) sequence. This sample is part of a study of technical replicates of blood from several donors. TCRdb's copy holds only in-frame clones and misses some; the assay was immunoSEQ multiplex PCR. The sample holds more than 65,000 clones, approximately 80% seen once. The CDR3 runs to 13 residues. Trimming shortened V by 3 bases and J by 4 bases, and 10 bases separated the two germline ends. The germline V gene encodes CDR1 SGHKS and CDR2 YYEKEE (reference sequence). This receptor was identified in a human donor in good health. Some clones in this sample may be carry-over from other donors' samples. Sample: PBMCs. V usage is TRBV5-5 and J usage is TRBJ1-1; a possible D gene is TRBD1 (6 bases). The CDR3 loop is CASSWGGGTEAFF. CDR3 sequence (DNA): TGTGCCAGCAGCTGGGGAGGGGGCACTGAAGCTTTCTTT.